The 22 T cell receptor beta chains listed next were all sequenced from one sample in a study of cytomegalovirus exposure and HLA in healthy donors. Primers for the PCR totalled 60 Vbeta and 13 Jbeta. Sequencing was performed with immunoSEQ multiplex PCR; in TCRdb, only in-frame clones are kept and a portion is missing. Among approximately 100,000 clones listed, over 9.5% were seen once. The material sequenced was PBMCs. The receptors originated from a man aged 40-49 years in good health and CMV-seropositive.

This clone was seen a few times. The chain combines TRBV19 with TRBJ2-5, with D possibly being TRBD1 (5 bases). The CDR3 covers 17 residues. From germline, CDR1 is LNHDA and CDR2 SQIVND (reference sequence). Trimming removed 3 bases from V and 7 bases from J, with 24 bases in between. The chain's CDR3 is CASSMGRRGEDSWTQYF. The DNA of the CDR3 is TGTGCCAGTAGTATGGGTAGAAGGGGCGAGGATAGTTGGACCCAGTACTTC.

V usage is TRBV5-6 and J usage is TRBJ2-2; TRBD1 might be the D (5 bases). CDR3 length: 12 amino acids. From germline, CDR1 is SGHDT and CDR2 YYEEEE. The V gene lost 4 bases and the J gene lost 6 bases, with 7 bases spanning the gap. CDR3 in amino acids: CASSQGSGELFF. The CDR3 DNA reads TGTGCCAGCAGCCAGGGTTCCGGGGAGCTGTTTTTT. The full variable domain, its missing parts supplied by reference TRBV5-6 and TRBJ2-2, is DAGVTQSPTHLIKTRGQQVTLRCSPKSGHDTVSWYQQALGQGPQFIFQYYEEEERQRGNFPDRFSGHQFPNYSSELNVNALLLGDSALYLCASSQGSGELFFGEGSRLTVL.

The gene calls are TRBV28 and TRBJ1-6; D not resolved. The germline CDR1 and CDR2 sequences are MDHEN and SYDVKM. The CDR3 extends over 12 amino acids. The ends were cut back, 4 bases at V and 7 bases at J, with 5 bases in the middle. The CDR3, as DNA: TGTGCCAGCAGTTCAGGAAATTCACCCCTCCACTTT. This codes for CASSSGNSPLHF. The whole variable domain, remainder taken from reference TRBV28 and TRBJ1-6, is DVKVTQSSRYLVKRTGEKVFLECVQDMDHENMFWYRQDPGLGLRLIYFSYDVKMKEKGDIPEGYSVSREKKERFSLILESASTNQTSMYLCASSSGNSPLHFGNGTRLTVT.

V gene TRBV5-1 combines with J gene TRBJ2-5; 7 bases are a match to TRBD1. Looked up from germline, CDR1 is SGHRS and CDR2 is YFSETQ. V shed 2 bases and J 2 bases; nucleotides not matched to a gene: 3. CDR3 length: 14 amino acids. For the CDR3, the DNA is TGCGCCAGCAGCTTCGGGACAGAGCAAGAGACCCAGTACTTC. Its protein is CASSFGTEQETQYF.

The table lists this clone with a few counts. CDR3: CSVWLGTEAFF. The CDR3 DNA is TGCAGCGTTTGGCTAGGTACTGAAGCTTTCTTT. The J gene is TRBJ1-1, the V gene TRBV29-1; the D is unclear. The germline gives CDR1 SQVTM, CDR2 ANQGSEA. The CDR3 spans 11 residues. Trimming cost V 5 bases and J 5 bases, with 9 bases left between them.

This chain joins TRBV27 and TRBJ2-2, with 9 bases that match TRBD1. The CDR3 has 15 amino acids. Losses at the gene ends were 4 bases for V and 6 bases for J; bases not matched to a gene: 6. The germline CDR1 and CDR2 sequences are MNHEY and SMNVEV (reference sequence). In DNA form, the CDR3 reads TGTGCCAGCAGTTCCCGGGACAGGGCGTCCGGGGAGCTGTTTTTT. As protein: CASSSRDRASGELFF.

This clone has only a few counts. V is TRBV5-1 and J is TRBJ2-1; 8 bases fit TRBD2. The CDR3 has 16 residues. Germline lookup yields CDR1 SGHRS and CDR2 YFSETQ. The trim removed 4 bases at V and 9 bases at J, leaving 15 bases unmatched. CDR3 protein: CASSDNPGGPRVEQFF. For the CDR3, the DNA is TGCGCCAGCAGCGATAACCCGGGAGGGCCTCGGGTTGAGCAGTTCTTC.

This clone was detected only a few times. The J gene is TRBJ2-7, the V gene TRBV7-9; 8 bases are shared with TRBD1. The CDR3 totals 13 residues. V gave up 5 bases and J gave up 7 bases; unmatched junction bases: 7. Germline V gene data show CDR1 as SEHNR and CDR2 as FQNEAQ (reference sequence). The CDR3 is CASSTGQVEEQYF. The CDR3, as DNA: TGTGCCAGCAGCACGGGACAGGTAGAAGAGCAGTACTTC.

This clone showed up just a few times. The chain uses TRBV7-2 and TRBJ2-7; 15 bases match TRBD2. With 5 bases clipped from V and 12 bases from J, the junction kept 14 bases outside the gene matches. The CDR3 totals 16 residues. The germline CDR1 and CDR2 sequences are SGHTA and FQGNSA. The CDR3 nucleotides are TGTGCCAGCAGCGCCTGGGGGCGGACTAGCGGGAGGGGGCTGTACTTC. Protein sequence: CASSAWGRTSGRGLYF.

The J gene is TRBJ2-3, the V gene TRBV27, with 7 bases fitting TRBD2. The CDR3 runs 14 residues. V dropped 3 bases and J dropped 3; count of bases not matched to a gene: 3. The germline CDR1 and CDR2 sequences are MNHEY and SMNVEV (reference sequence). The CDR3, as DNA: TGTGCCAGCAGTTTGACTAGCACTACAGATACGCAGTATTTT. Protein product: CASSLTSTTDTQYF.

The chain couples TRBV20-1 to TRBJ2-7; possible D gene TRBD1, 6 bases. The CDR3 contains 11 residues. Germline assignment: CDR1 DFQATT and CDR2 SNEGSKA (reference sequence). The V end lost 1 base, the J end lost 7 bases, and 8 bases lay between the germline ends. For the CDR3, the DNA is TGCAGTGCTAGAGGGGGGCTGGAGCAGTACTTC. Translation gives CSARGGLEQYF.

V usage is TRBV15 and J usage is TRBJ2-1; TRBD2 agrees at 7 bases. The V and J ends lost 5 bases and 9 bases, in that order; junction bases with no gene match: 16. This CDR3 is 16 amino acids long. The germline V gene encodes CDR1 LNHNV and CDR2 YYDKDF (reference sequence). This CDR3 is CATSGREGVRLGEQFF. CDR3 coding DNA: TGTGCCACCAGCGGGAGGGAGGGAGTACGGTTAGGTGAGCAGTTCTTC. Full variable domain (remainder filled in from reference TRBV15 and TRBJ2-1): DAMVIQNPRYQVTQFGKPVTLSCSQTLNHNVMYWYQQKSSQAPKLLFHYYDKDFNNEADTPDNFQSRRPNTSFCFLDIRSPGLGDTAMYLCATSGREGVRLGEQFFGPGTRLTVL.

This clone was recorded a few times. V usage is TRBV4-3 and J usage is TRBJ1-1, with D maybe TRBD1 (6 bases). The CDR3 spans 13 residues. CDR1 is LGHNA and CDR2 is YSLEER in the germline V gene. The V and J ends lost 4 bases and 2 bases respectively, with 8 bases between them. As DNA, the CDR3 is TGCGCCAGCAGCCCAGGGGCTAACACTGAAGCTTTCTTT. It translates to CASSPGANTEAFF.

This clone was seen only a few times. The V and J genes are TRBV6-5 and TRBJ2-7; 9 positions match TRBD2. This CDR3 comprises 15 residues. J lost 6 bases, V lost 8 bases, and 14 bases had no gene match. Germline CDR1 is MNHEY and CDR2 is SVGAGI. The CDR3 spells CASALSSAGGVEQYF. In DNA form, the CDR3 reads TGTGCCAGCGCACTATCTTCGGCGGGAGGGGTCGAGCAGTACTTC.

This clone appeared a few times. CDR3 nucleotide sequence: TGTGCCAGCAGCTTAAGGAGAGAGGATGAAAAACTGTTTTTT. Translated, it gives CASSLRREDEKLFF. The chain carries TRBV7-9 and TRBJ1-4; D ambiguous. CDR3 length: 14 amino acids. V lost 2 bases, J lost 6 bases, and 10 bases lay in between. Per germline, CDR1 SEHNR and CDR2 FQNEAQ (reference sequence).

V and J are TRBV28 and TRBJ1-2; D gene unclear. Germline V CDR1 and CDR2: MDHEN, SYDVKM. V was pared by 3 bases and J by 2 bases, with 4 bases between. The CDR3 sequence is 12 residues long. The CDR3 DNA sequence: TGTGCCAGCAGTTTGAGAAACTATGGCTACACCTTC. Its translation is CASSLRNYGYTF.

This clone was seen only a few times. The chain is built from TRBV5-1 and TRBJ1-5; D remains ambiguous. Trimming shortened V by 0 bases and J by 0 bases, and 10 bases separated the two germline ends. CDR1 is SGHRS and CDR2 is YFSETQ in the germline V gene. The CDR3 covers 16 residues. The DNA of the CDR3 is TGCGCCAGCAGCTTGGACGGGATCTATAGCAATCAGCCCCAGCATTTT. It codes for CASSLDGIYSNQPQHF.

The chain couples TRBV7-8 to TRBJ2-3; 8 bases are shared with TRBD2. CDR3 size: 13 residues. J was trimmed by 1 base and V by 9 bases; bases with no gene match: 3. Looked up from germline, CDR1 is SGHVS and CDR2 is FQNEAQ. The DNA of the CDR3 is TGTGCCAGTGAACTAGCGGGCACAGATACGCAGTATTTT. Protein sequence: CASELAGTDTQYF.

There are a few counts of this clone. CDR3 sequence reads: CASSSWTGNMNTEAFF. CDR3 DNA sequence: TGTGCCAGCAGCTCTTGGACAGGTAATATGAACACTGAAGCTTTCTTT. The chain links TRBV11-2 to TRBJ1-1; 7 positions match TRBD1. The CDR3 sequence is 16 residues long. In germline, CDR1 is SGHAT, CDR2 FQNNGV. Germline trimming cut 4 bases from V and 0 bases from J; bases unmatched to any gene: 8.

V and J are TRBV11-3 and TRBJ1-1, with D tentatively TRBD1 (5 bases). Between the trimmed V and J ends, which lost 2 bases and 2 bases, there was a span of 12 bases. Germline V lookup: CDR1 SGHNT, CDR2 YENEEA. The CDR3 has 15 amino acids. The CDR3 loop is CASSLTRTPNTEAFF. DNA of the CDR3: TGTGCCAGCAGCTTAACGCGGACACCAAACACTGAAGCTTTCTTT.

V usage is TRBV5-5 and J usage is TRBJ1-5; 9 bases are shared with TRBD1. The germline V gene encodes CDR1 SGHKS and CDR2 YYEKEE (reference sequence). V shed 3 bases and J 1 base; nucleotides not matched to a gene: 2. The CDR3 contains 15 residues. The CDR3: CASSWDRASNQPQHF. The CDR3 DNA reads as TGTGCCAGCAGCTGGGACAGGGCCAGCAATCAGCCCCAGCATTTT.

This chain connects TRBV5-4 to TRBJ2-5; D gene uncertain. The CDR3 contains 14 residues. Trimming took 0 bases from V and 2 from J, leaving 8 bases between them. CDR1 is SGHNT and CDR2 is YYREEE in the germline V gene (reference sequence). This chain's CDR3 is CASSLDRVQETQYF. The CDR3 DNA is TGTGCCAGCAGCTTGGACAGAGTGCAAGAGACCCAGTACTTC.